The clone carrying this T cell receptor beta chain has a count of ten or more. The antigen remains undetermined. Unique molecular identifiers were incorporated into the prepared TCRbeta library. TCRdb reprocessed the PCR reads via MiXCR and lists one record per CDR3 protein. The sample has 65,000 to 85,000 distinct CDR3 sequences; about a tenth are singletons. The data stem from a study of T-cell reconstitution after alpha-beta-depleted transplantation in children. Study outcomes and limitations: Surviving recipient T cells and thymic progenitors underlay high day-60 TCRbeta diversity in some patients. It was reported that alpha-beta T cells came from several hundred expanded graft clones (about two months after transplant). The authors attributed T-cell counts and diversity one year after transplant mostly to newly produced T cells.

Source: PBMCs, taken before TCRalphabeta/CD19-depleted stem cell transplant. The source of this sequence is a boy aged 5-17 years with acute myeloid leukemia, due to receive a stem cell transplant.

CDR3 loop: CASSYGPDQPQHF. The CDR3 coding sequence is TGTGCCAGCAGCTACGGACCGGATCAGCCCCAGCATTTT. V gene TRBV7-2 combines with J gene TRBJ1-5, with no clear D. The germline V gene encodes CDR1 SGHTA and CDR2 FQGNSA. The CDR3 loop spans 13 amino acids. Trimming left V 4 bases short and J 5 bases short, with 9 bases between. Full variable domain (outside the CDR3, taken from reference TRBV7-2 and TRBJ1-5): GAGVSQSPSNKVTEKGKDVELRCDPISGHTALYWYRQSLGQGLEFLIYFQGNSAPDKSGLPSDRFSAERTGGSVSTLTIQRTQQEDSAVYLCASSYGPDQPQHFGDGTRLSIL.